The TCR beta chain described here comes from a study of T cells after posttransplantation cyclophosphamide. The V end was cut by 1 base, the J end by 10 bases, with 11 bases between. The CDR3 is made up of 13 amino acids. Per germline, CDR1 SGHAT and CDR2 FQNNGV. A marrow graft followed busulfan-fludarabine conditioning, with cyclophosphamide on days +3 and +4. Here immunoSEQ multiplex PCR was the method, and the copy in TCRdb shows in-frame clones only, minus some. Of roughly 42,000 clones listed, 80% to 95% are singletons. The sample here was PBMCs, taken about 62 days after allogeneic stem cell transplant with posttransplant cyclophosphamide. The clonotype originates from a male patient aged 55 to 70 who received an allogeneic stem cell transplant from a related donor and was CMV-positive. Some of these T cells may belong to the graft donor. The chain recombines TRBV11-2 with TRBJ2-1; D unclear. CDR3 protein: CASSLAPLDEQFF. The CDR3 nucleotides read TGTGCCAGCAGCTTAGCCCCCCTAGACGAGCAGTTCTTC.